This TCR beta chain emerged from a study of breast tumors, draining lymph nodes, adjacent tissues. Samples came from axillary lymph nodes draining the breast cancer. In its sample, this clonotype was seen many times. TCRdb re-called the multiplex PCR reads through MiXCR, storing one row per CDR3 protein. The sample contains 190,000 or so distinct CDR3 sequences, around a third of which appear only once. The clonotype comes from a female donor with breast cancer. Some clones in this sample may be carry-over from other donors' samples. Input material: axillary lymph node tissue.

CDR3 nucleotides: TGTGCCAGCAGCGCTGACAGGGCCGCCGGGGAGCTGTTTTTT. Translated: CASSADRAAGELFF. The chain carries TRBV5-4 and TRBJ2-2; 7 nucleotides line up with TRBD1. This CDR3 is built from 14 residues. The germline V gene encodes CDR1 SGHNT and CDR2 YYREEE (reference sequence). V gave up 4 bases and J gave up 6 bases; unmatched junction bases: 6.